The 7 T cell receptor beta chains below come from one sample, sequenced in a study of graft-versus-host responses after intestinal transplantation. Generated by immunoSEQ multiplex PCR, the TCRdb table keeps only in-frame clones and is missing some. The table records 13,000 or so clones, around 40% of them present only once. The specimen was alloreactive CD4+ T cells from a mixed lymphocyte reaction culture, collected before intestinal transplant. Stated subset: CFSE-low proliferating T cells sorted from approximately six-day pre-transplant mixed lymphocyte reaction (GvH or HvG direction). All receptors come from a human patient who received an intestinal transplant.

The genes are TRBV6-5 and TRBJ1-2; 8 nucleotides agree with TRBD1. This CDR3 contains 14 residues. Trimming removed 5 bases from V and 4 bases from J; junction bases left unmatched: 6. Per germline, CDR1 MNHEY and CDR2 SVGAGI. The CDR3, as DNA: TGTGCCAGCAGTCCCGGACAGGGAGGCTATGGCTACACCTTC. It yields the protein CASSPGQGGYGYTF.

The rearrangement joins TRBV12-5 to TRBJ2-5; the D is unclear. The end of the DNA fits TRBJ2-7 better, so the J call may be wrong. The CDR3 contains 16 residues. The germline gives CDR1 LGHNT, CDR2 FRNRAP. The CDR3 DNA reads as TGTGCTAGTGGTTTGGTAGCTTTCGTGGGCTCCTACGAGCAGTACTTC. The encoded protein is CASGLVAFVGSYEQYF.

CDR3 sequence (DNA): TGTGCCAGCAGTTACTTCGGGACAGGGCAAGATACGCAGTATTTT. As protein: CASSYFGTGQDTQYF. The chain is built from TRBV6-5 and TRBJ2-3, with 9 bases matching TRBD1. Losses at the gene ends were 1 base for V and 5 bases for J; bases not matched to a gene: 4. This CDR3 comprises 15 residues. Germline V gene lookup returns CDR1 MNHEY and CDR2 SVGAGI.

This chain connects TRBV5-1 to TRBJ1-5, with unresolved D. Trimming left V 3 bases short and J 6 bases short, with 16 bases between. Germline-derived CDR1 and CDR2 are SGHRS and YFSETQ. This CDR3 region has 15 residues. The CDR3 loop is CASSSGPPGAQPQHF. In DNA, the CDR3 is TGCGCCAGCAGCTCCGGCCCCCCGGGAGCTCAGCCCCAGCATTTT.

The chain links TRBV19 to TRBJ2-7; perhaps TRBD1 as D (5 bases). Per the germline V gene, CDR1 is LNHDA and CDR2 is SQIVND (reference sequence). The V end lost 3 bases, the J end lost 3 bases, and 9 bases lay between the germline ends. The CDR3 is 13 residues long. The CDR3 DNA sequence: TGTGCCAGTAGTATGGGGCCCAACTACGAGCAGTACTTC. Residues: CASSMGPNYEQYF.

By frequency in the sample, this clone is medium-sized. V is TRBV18 and J is TRBJ1-1; possibly TRBD1 for D (6 bases). CDR3 length: 13 amino acids. Germline V gives CDR1 KGHSH, CDR2 LQKENI. Between the trimmed V and J ends, which lost 3 bases and 1 base, there was a span of 6 bases. CDR3 in amino acids: CASSPGQNTEAFF. The CDR3 bases are TGTGCCAGCTCACCGGGACAGAACACTGAAGCTTTCTTT.

By share, this clone counts as medium-sized. CDR3 protein: CASSTENTIYF. The CDR3 DNA reads TGTGCCAGCAGCACGGAGAACACCATATATTTT. V usage is TRBV7-9 and J usage is TRBJ1-3, with D hard to call. The germline gives CDR1 SEHNR, CDR2 FQNEAQ (reference sequence). The V and J ends lost 5 bases and 7 bases respectively, with 6 bases between them. The CDR3 is 11 amino acids.